The 32 T cell receptor beta chains presented below share a single source sample, sequenced in a study of cytomegalovirus exposure and HLA in healthy donors. Sequenced by immunoSEQ multiplex PCR; TCRdb stores in-frame clones only, minus some. The top ten clones hold approximately 3.1% of a sample with around 250,000 clones, about 90% of them seen once. Material for sequencing was PBMCs. These TCRs come from a woman aged 25 to 45 in good health and CMV-seronegative.

V and J are TRBV30 and TRBJ1-5; D possibly corresponds to TRBD1 (5 bases). The CDR3 totals 13 residues. V was shortened by 2 bases and J by 4 bases, with 9 bases between the two germline ends. Germline loops: CDR1 GTSNPN, CDR2 SVGIG (reference sequence). CDR3 sequence (DNA): TGTGCCTGGAGTCCCGACAGTAATCAGCCCCAGCATTTT. Amino acid sequence: CAWSPDSNQPQHF.

This clone showed up just once. CDR3 residues: CASRGLAVNTGELFF. The CDR3 DNA is TGTGCCAGCAGAGGACTAGCGGTTAACACCGGGGAGCTGTTTTTT. The chain employs TRBV2 and TRBJ2-2; 10 bases are shared with TRBD2. In germline, CDR1 is SNHLY, CDR2 FYNNEI. Trimming at V came to 6 bases and at J to 2 bases, leaving 3 bases not matched to a gene. The CDR3 consists of 15 residues. Using reference TRBV2 and TRBJ2-2 for the parts outside the CDR3, the full variable domain is EPEVTQTPSHQVTQMGQEVILRCVPISNHLYFYWYRQILGQKVEFLVSFYNNEISEKSEIFDDQFSVERPDGSNFTLKIRSTKLEDSAMYFCASRGLAVNTGELFFGEGSRLTVL.

V is TRBV9 and J is TRBJ1-5; D is unclear. The germline CDR1 and CDR2 sequences are SGDLS and YYNGEE. This CDR3 has 15 amino acids. The V gene lost 0 bases and the J gene lost 7 bases, with 14 bases spanning the gap. The CDR3 loop is CASSVDGSHVQPQHF. CDR3 coding DNA: TGTGCCAGCAGCGTAGATGGCAGCCACGTGCAGCCCCAGCATTTT.

This chain connects TRBV28 to TRBJ2-7, with 9 bases that match TRBD2. The CDR3 loop spans 17 amino acids. J gave up 5 bases and V 5 bases, and 16 bases lay outside the gene matches. Germline loops: CDR1 MDHEN, CDR2 SYDVKM. The DNA for the CDR3 is TGTGCCAGCAGTGTTACCGGGACTAGCAAGCCGGAGGACGAGCAGTACTTC. Residues: CASSVTGTSKPEDEQYF. The full variable domain, rest sourced from reference TRBV28 and TRBJ2-7, is DVKVTQSSRYLVKRTGEKVFLECVQDMDHENMFWYRQDPGLGLRLIYFSYDVKMKEKGDIPEGYSVSREKKERFSLILESASTNQTSMYLCASSVTGTSKPEDEQYFGPGTRLTVT.

In its sample, this clone was seen once. This chain links TRBV19 with TRBJ2-7, with D possibly TRBD2 on 5 matching bases. CDR3 size: 11 residues. Germline CDR1 LNHDA, CDR2 SQIVND (reference sequence). V was shortened by 10 bases and J by 6 bases, with 13 bases between the two germline ends. CDR3 coding DNA: TGTGCCATCTCGGACTGGGGCGAGCAGTACTTC. It yields the protein CAISDWGEQYF.

J is TRBJ1-1 and V is TRBV27, with 7 positions matching TRBD1. The V gene end was trimmed by 5 bases and the J gene end by 6 bases; junction bases not matched to a gene: 6. Germline V CDR1 and CDR2: MNHEY, SMNVEV (reference sequence). This CDR3 has 13 amino acids. CDR3 in DNA: TGTGCCAGCAGTGAACAGACAGGGTCTGAAGCTTTCTTT. This encodes CASSEQTGSEAFF.

The rearrangement uses TRBV18 and TRBJ1-2, with D perhaps matching TRBD1 (5 bases). The CDR3 length is 14 residues. Trimming removed 1 base at V and 4 bases at J, with 10 bases between. The germline CDR1 and CDR2 sequences are KGHSH and LQKENI. This CDR3 reads CASSPRGTAYGYTF. CDR3 DNA: TGTGCCAGCTCACCACGAGGGACGGCCTATGGCTACACCTTC. The full variable domain, rest sourced from reference TRBV18 and TRBJ1-2, is NAGVMQNPRHLVRRRGQEARLRCSPMKGHSHVYWYRQLPEEGLKFMVYLQKENIIDESGMPKERFSAEFPKEGPSILRIQQVVRGDSAAYFCASSPRGTAYGYTFGSGTRLTVV.

The V and J genes are TRBV27 and TRBJ2-3; 8 bases map to TRBD2. The V gene end was trimmed by 5 bases and the J gene end by 0 bases; junction bases not matched to a gene: 16. The germline V gene encodes CDR1 MNHEY and CDR2 SMNVEV (reference sequence). This CDR3 has 19 residues. The chain's CDR3 is CASSHKTSGRLKSTDTQYF. The CDR3 nucleotides are TGTGCCAGCAGTCACAAAACTAGCGGCCGTCTTAAAAGCACAGATACGCAGTATTTT.

This clone was counted once. This chain links TRBV15 with TRBJ2-7; TRBD1 might be the D (6 bases). This CDR3 comprises 15 residues. CDR1 is LNHNV, CDR2 YYDKDF, per germline (reference sequence). Trimming shortened V by 1 base and J by 1 base, and 11 bases separated the two germline ends. CDR3 sequence: CATSRGDTSSYEQYF. In nucleotides, the CDR3 is TGTGCCACCAGCAGAGGGGACACCAGTTCCTACGAGCAGTACTTC.

V usage is TRBV5-6 and J usage is TRBJ2-3; D remains ambiguous. The CDR3 contains 12 residues. Looked up from germline, CDR1 is SGHDT and CDR2 is YYEEEE. Trimming pared 4 bases from V and 4 bases from J, leaving 7 bases between. In nucleotides, the CDR3 is TGTGCCAGCAGCCCCTTGTCAGATACGCAGTATTTT. Encoded protein: CASSPLSDTQYF.

The chain employs TRBV29-1 and TRBJ2-7; D is perhaps TRBD1 (6 bases). The germline CDR1 and CDR2 sequences are SQVTM and ANQGSEA. The CDR3 covers 14 residues. Deletions cut 6 bases from V and 3 bases from J, with 18 bases between. The CDR3 bases are TGCAGCGTCTCATCGACAGGAATTGTCTACGAGCAGTACTTC. Translating it yields CSVSSTGIVYEQYF.

V and J are TRBV30 and TRBJ2-1, with 10 bases lining up with TRBD2. Germline trimming cut 4 bases from V and 6 bases from J; bases unmatched to any gene: 6. From germline, CDR1 is GTSNPN and CDR2 SVGIG (reference sequence). CDR3 length equals 14 residues. CDR3 amino acids: CAWKSGRAPNEQFF. In nucleotides, the CDR3 is TGTGCCTGGAAGAGCGGGAGGGCTCCCAATGAGCAGTTCTTC.

In DNA form, the CDR3 reads TGTGCCAGCAGCATCGGGACAGGGGGCAATGAGCAGTTCTTC. Encoded protein: CASSIGTGGNEQFF. This chain uses TRBV7-7 with TRBJ2-1; the match to TRBD1 covers 11 bases. CDR3 size: 14 residues. V shed 5 bases and J 6 bases; nucleotides not matched to a gene: 3. Germline V gene lookup returns CDR1 SSHAT and CDR2 FNYEAQ (reference sequence).

The chain has TRBV5-1 and TRBJ2-1, with TRBD2 identical over 9 bases. The CDR3 runs to 16 residues. J gave up 8 bases and V 0 bases, and 9 bases lay outside the gene matches. Germline-derived CDR1 and CDR2 are SGHRS and YFSETQ. CDR3 DNA: TGCGCCAGCAGCTTGGGTGGGACTAGCAGAGACTATGAGCAGTTCTTC. Its translation: CASSLGGTSRDYEQFF.

The CDR3 bases are TGTGCCAGCAGCTTCGTCGGGACTAGCGGACTCTACAATGAGCAGTTCTTC. This translates into CASSFVGTSGLYNEQFF. This chain uses TRBV11-2 with TRBJ2-1, with 11 bases fitting TRBD2. Losses at the gene ends were 3 bases for V and 3 bases for J; bases not matched to a gene: 7. The CDR3 runs to 17 residues. CDR1 is SGHAT, CDR2 FQNNGV, per germline.

The chain carries TRBV11-2 and TRBJ2-2; D remains unclear. The CDR3 has 14 residues. Trimming pared 1 base from V and 8 bases from J, leaving 11 bases between. Germline lookup yields CDR1 SGHAT and CDR2 FQNNGV. CDR3 bases: TGTGCCAGCAGCTTAGTTGCCGGCATAGGGGAGCTGTTTTTT. Its translation is CASSLVAGIGELFF. The variable domain in full, with the rest retrieved from reference TRBV11-2 and TRBJ2-2, is EAGVAQSPRYKIIEKRQSVAFWCNPISGHATLYWYQQILGQGPKLLIQFQNNGVVDDSQLPKDRFSAERLKGVDSTLKIQPAKLEDSAVYLCASSLVAGIGELFFGEGSRLTVL.

V and J are TRBV28 and TRBJ2-2; a possible D gene is TRBD2 (5 bases). The CDR3 contains 12 residues. Germline CDR1 reads MDHEN; CDR2 reads SYDVKM. V lost 7 bases and J 3 bases, leaving 6 bases between the germline ends. CDR3 nucleotides: TGTGCCAGCATCGGGGACACCGGGGAGCTGTTTTTT. Encoded protein: CASIGDTGELFF.

This sequence joins TRBV4-3 and TRBJ2-4, with 16 bases matching TRBD2. The germline V gene has CDR1 LGHNA and CDR2 YSLEER. The CDR3 extends over 19 amino acids. V was pared by 2 bases and J by 6 bases, with 10 bases of the junction left unmatched. CDR3 in amino acids: CASSQYQGLAGGPGNIQYF. DNA of the CDR3: TGCGCCAGCAGCCAATATCAGGGACTAGCGGGAGGGCCAGGAAACATTCAGTACTTC.

This chain uses TRBV6-5 with TRBJ2-5; a possible D gene is TRBD1 (5 bases). The germline V gene has CDR1 MNHEY and CDR2 SVGAGI. This CDR3 has 15 amino acids. V lost 6 bases and J 1 base, leaving 15 bases between the germline ends. The CDR3 DNA reads as TGTGCCAGCAGCCGCACTCGGACAAGCCAAGAGACCCAGTACTTC. Protein product: CASSRTRTSQETQYF.

The chain employs TRBV10-3 and TRBJ2-7; D unresolved. The germline V and J ends were trimmed by 8 bases and 6 bases, with 17 bases remaining between them. Germline assignment: CDR1 ENHRY and CDR2 SYGVKD. This CDR3 spans 13 amino acids. CDR3 residues: CAISNGALFEQYF. DNA of the CDR3: TGTGCCATCTCAAATGGTGCCCTCTTCGAGCAGTACTTC.

This chain joins TRBV7-9 and TRBJ1-5; maybe TRBD1 (6 bases). CDR3 length equals 15 residues. The ends were cut back, 1 base at V and 2 bases at J, with 9 bases in the middle. The germline gives CDR1 SEHNR, CDR2 FQNEAQ (reference sequence). The CDR3 bases are TGTGCCAGCAGCTTAGGACAGGCTCGCAATCAGCCCCAGCATTTT. It encodes CASSLGQARNQPQHF.

This clone turned up a few times. The chain uses TRBV7-2 and TRBJ2-7; 7 bases match TRBD2. Germline trimming cut 6 bases from V and 1 base from J; bases unmatched to any gene: 6. The germline gives CDR1 SGHTA, CDR2 FQGNSA. The CDR3 has 14 amino acids. In DNA, the CDR3 is TGTGCCAGCAGTGTGGCTAGCGGATCCTACGAGCAGTACTTC. As protein: CASSVASGSYEQYF.

This sequence joins TRBV5-1 and TRBJ2-3; D tentatively fits TRBD1 or TRBD2 (6 bases each). The length of the CDR3 is 15 residues. V gave up 2 bases and J gave up 2 bases, with 12 bases separating them. Looked up from germline, CDR1 is SGHRS and CDR2 is YFSETQ. The CDR3 DNA is TGCGCCAGCAGCTTAGGGGGGTACACCACAGATACGCAGTATTTT. This translates into CASSLGGYTTDTQYF.

The V call is TRBV4-2, the J call TRBJ2-7; TRBD1 matches 7 bases. Losses at the gene ends were 3 bases for V and 6 bases for J; bases not matched to a gene: 11. This CDR3 is 15 amino acids long. Germline assignment: CDR1 LGHNA and CDR2 YNFKEQ. The CDR3 DNA reads as TGTGCCAGCAGCCAGAACATGGGACAGAATGGCGAGCAGTACTTC. As protein: CASSQNMGQNGEQYF.

The rearrangement uses TRBV27 and TRBJ2-5; D ambiguous. Germline CDR1 MNHEY, CDR2 SMNVEV (reference sequence). The CDR3 extends over 14 amino acids. Trimming pared 8 bases from V and 2 bases from J, leaving 15 bases between. The CDR3 loop is CASSLGPRQETQYF. The CDR3 DNA follows: TGTGCCAGCTCCTTGGGTCCGAGACAAGAGACCCAGTACTTC.

The rearrangement joins TRBV28 to TRBJ2-7; D possibly corresponds to TRBD2 (6 bases). This CDR3 comprises 15 residues. Trimming left V 6 bases short and J 5 bases short, with 20 bases between. CDR1 and CDR2 (germline): MDHEN, SYDVKM. The CDR3, as DNA: TGTGCCAGCAGCAATCGTGGGGTCTCGGGGGACGAGCAGTACTTC. It yields the protein CASSNRGVSGDEQYF.

The J gene is TRBJ2-5, the V gene TRBV7-3; the match to TRBD1 covers 7 bases. Germline V gene lookup returns CDR1 SGHTA and CDR2 FQGTGA. CDR3 length: 13 residues. V lost 2 bases to trimming and J lost 5 bases; unmatched junction nucleotides: 2. The CDR3 loop is CASSLGQEETQYF. CDR3 in DNA: TGTGCCAGCAGCTTAGGACAGGAGGAGACCCAGTACTTC.

The CDR3 DNA reads as TGCGCCAGCAGCTTGGAGGGACAGGGTTACTACGAGCAGTACTTC. It is translated as CASSLEGQGYYEQYF. J is TRBJ2-7 and V is TRBV5-1; 9 bases agree with TRBD1. This CDR3 has 15 amino acids. Germline lookup yields CDR1 SGHRS and CDR2 YFSETQ. J was trimmed by 3 bases and V by 0 bases; bases with no gene match: 4.

The CDR3 loop is CASTEAGRGETQYF. The CDR3 coding sequence is TGTGCCAGCACCGAAGCGGGTAGGGGAGAGACCCAGTACTTC. This rearrangement joins TRBV6-5 to TRBJ2-5; a weak D match, TRBD2 (6 bases). Germline-derived CDR1 and CDR2 are MNHEY and SVGAGI. CDR3 length: 14 residues. The ends were cut back, 7 bases at V and 4 bases at J, with 16 bases in the middle.

The rearrangement links TRBV5-1 to TRBJ2-7; D remains unclear. CDR3 length: 14 residues. With 0 bases removed from V and 2 bases from J, the gap between germline ends came to 9 bases. In germline, CDR1 is SGHRS, CDR2 YFSETQ. In DNA, the CDR3 is TGCGCCAGCAGCTTGGTTGTCCTGCCCTACGAGCAGTACTTC. Its protein product is CASSLVVLPYEQYF.

The chain recombines TRBV28 with TRBJ1-4, with D perhaps matching TRBD1 (6 bases). Trimming took off 5 bases at V and 8 bases at J, with 15 bases between the two ends. Germline assignment: CDR1 MDHEN and CDR2 SYDVKM. This CDR3 spans 14 amino acids. The CDR3 nucleotides are TGTGCCAGCAGTCCCCAGGGACATGCCGAAAAACTGTTTTTT. It is translated as CASSPQGHAEKLFF.

V is TRBV6-1 and J is TRBJ2-3; 7 bases fit TRBD1. After removal of 9 bases from V and 3 bases from J, the junction contained 6 bases not matched to a gene. The CDR3 runs to 13 residues. CDR1 and CDR2 from the germline V gene are MNHNS and SASEGT. CDR3 residues: CASRQGGTDTQYF. The CDR3 bases are TGTGCCAGTCGACAGGGTGGGACAGATACGCAGTATTTT.